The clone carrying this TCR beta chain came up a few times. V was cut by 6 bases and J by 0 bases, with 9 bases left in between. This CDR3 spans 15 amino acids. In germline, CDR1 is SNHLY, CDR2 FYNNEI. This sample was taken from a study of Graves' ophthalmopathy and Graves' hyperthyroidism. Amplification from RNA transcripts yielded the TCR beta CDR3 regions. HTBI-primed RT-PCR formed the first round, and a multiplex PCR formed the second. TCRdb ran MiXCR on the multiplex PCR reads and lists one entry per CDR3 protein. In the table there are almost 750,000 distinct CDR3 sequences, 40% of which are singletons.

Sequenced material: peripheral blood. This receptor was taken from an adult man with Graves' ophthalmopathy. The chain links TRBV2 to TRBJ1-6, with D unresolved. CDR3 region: CASSLWGSYNSPLHF. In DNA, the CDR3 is TGTGCCAGCAGCCTTTGGGGCTCCTATAATTCACCCCTCCACTTT. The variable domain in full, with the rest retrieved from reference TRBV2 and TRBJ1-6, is EPEVTQTPSHQVTQMGQEVILRCVPISNHLYFYWYRQILGQKVEFLVSFYNNEISEKSEIFDDQFSVERPDGSNFTLKIRSTKLEDSAMYFCASSLWGSYNSPLHFGNGTRLTVT.